This T cell receptor beta chain comes out of a study of blood T cells in healthy people across ages. Unmatched junction bases numbered 10, after V lost 4 bases and J lost 1 base. Germline CDR1 reads SGHTA; CDR2 reads FQGNSA. The CDR3 runs to 17 residues. With a J-beta primer mix and a sample-barcoded 5' primer, a second PCR ran 7 to 11 cycles. From the 5' RACE reads, TCRdb called clonotypes with MiXCR, one entry per CDR3 protein. The repertoire holds about 1.5 million distinct CDR3 sequences, 42% seen once, with 7.9% in the top ten. Drawn from each donor were ten milliliters of peripheral blood. V is TRBV7-2 and J is TRBJ2-1; 7 bases map to TRBD2. This TCR derives from a woman aged 18-29 years in good health. Specimen: blood. CDR3 DNA sequence: TGTGCCAGCAGCTGGTGGGGGGGGGACCTTTCCTACAATGAGCAGTTCTTC. Amino acid sequence: CASSWWGGDLSYNEQFF.